This T cell receptor beta chain was recovered during a study of shared clonotypes between healthy human individuals. Study-wide background: Serving as donors were two women and a few men, whose ages spanned 18 to 49. There were three CD4 naive, three CD4 memory, two CD8 naive and one CD8 memory plates per donor. Study findings and constraints: Shared across several donors were around 5% of the naive CD4 clonotypes.

Some clones are missing from TCRdb's copy, which holds only in-frame ones; the method was immunoSEQ multiplex PCR. The sample comprises about 1 million clones, approximately 80% of which are singletons, and around 0.47% rests with the top ten. V was shortened by 5 bases and J by 4 bases, with 14 bases between the two germline ends. CDR1 and CDR2 (germline): SGHTA, FQGNSA. This CDR3 region has 15 residues. In the CD4+ fraction, cells were divided into CD45RA+ naive and CD45RA-negative memory subsets. Details on this clone: The antigen remains undetermined.

The chain is built from TRBV7-2 and TRBJ2-2, with a weak D call TRBD1 (6 bases). The receptor was derived from a man aged 18 to 29 in good health. Some clones in this sample may be carry-over from other donors' samples. The sequenced sample consisted of memory CD4+ T cells from PBMCs. Subset described: CD45RA-negative fraction. CDR3 protein: CASSTGYRATGELFF. The DNA of the CDR3 is TGTGCCAGCAGCACAGGGTACAGGGCCACCGGGGAGCTGTTTTTT.